These T cell receptor beta chains were read from a single sample in a study of Ad26.COV2.S vaccination and SARS-CoV-2 variants. Repertoires were generated with immunoSEQ multiplex PCR, while TCRdb's copy carries only in-frame clones and drops some. In the table there are approximately 140,000 clones, about nine tenths of which are singletons. Sequences were derived from peripheral blood, sampled after recovery from COVID-19. These receptors were taken from a human donor who had recovered from COVID-19. The CDR3 runs from the conserved cysteine through the conserved F or W. The order of the fields is J gene, V gene, clone size, D gene, CDR3 protein, CDR3 DNA. D genes are given only for firm matches. Only some rows state a clone size, as once, few, many or a class for expanded clones.

j_gene: TRBJ2-6
v_gene: TRBV7-8
abundance: once
d_gene: .
CDR3aa: CASSRGDGANVLTF
CDR3nt: TGTGCCAGCAGCCGCGGCGATGGGGCCAACGTCCTGACTTTC

j_gene: TRBJ1-4
v_gene: TRBV6-1
abundance: .
d_gene: TRBD1
CDR3aa: CASSHGQGNEKLFF
CDR3nt: TGTGCCAGCAGCCACGGACAGGGGAATGAAAAACTGTTTTTT

j_gene: TRBJ1-6
v_gene: TRBV5-6
abundance: .
d_gene: .
CDR3aa: CASSLAGSLSSYNSPLHF
CDR3nt: TGTGCCAGCAGCTTGGCCGGATCACTAAGTTCCTATAATTCACCCCTCCACTTT

j_gene: TRBJ1-6
v_gene: TRBV19
abundance: .
d_gene: TRBD1
CDR3aa: CASSIGQGNNSPLHF
CDR3nt: TGTGCCAGTAGTATAGGACAGGGGAATAATTCACCCCTCCACTTT

j_gene: TRBJ2-7
v_gene: TRBV18
abundance: .
d_gene: .
CDR3aa: CASSPRASEQYF
CDR3nt: TGTGCCAGCTCACCACGGGCGTCCGAGCAGTACTTC

j_gene: TRBJ2-5
v_gene: TRBV10-1
abundance: .
d_gene: .
CDR3aa: CASSESSAGQETQYF
CDR3nt: TGCGCCAGCAGTGAGTCAAGCGCGGGGCAAGAGACCCAGTACTTC

j_gene: TRBJ2-7
v_gene: TRBV1
abundance: .
d_gene: .
CDR3aa: CTSSPPGQGSHEQYF
CDR3nt: TGCACCAGCAGCCCCCCGGGACAGGGAAGCCACGAGCAGTACTTC

j_gene: TRBJ2-4
v_gene: TRBV20-1
abundance: once
d_gene: TRBD1
CDR3aa: CSASPYRQGEAKNIQYF
CDR3nt: TGCAGTGCTAGTCCCTATCGACAGGGCGAGGCCAAAAACATTCAGTACTTC

j_gene: TRBJ2-3
v_gene: TRBV19
abundance: .
d_gene: TRBD2
CDR3aa: CATGTSGNTQYF
CDR3nt: TGTGCCACTGGGACTAGCGGTAATACGCAGTATTTT

j_gene: TRBJ2-3
v_gene: TRBV28
abundance: .
d_gene: .
CDR3aa: CASSLLSLIDTQYF
CDR3nt: TGTGCCAGCAGTTTACTCTCCCTAATAGATACGCAGTATTTT

j_gene: TRBJ1-2
v_gene: TRBV2
abundance: .
d_gene: TRBD1
CDR3aa: CASSGDSRSYGYTF
CDR3nt: TGTGCCAGCAGTGGGGACAGCAGATCTTATGGCTACACCTTC

j_gene: TRBJ2-3
v_gene: TRBV7-8
abundance: .
d_gene: .
CDR3aa: CASSPNAGSGADTQYF
CDR3nt: TGTGCCAGCAGCCCTAACGCGGGTAGCGGTGCAGATACGCAGTATTTT

j_gene: TRBJ2-7
v_gene: TRBV29-1
abundance: .
d_gene: .
CDR3aa: CSVGMGDYEQYF
CDR3nt: TGCAGCGTTGGCATGGGGGACTACGAGCAGTACTTC

j_gene: TRBJ2-3
v_gene: TRBV12-3/TRBV12-4
abundance: .
d_gene: .
CDR3aa: CASSLAPPDTQYF
CDR3nt: TGTGCCAGCAGTTTAGCCCCTCCGGATACGCAGTATTTT

j_gene: TRBJ2-3
v_gene: TRBV9
abundance: .
d_gene: .
CDR3aa: CASSVDEGGTDTQYF
CDR3nt: TGTGCCAGCAGCGTAGACGAGGGTGGCACAGATACGCAGTATTTT

j_gene: TRBJ1-1
v_gene: TRBV11-2
abundance: .
d_gene: .
CDR3aa: CASSLERLEAFF
CDR3nt: TGTGCCAGCAGCTTAGAAAGACTTGAAGCTTTCTTT

j_gene: TRBJ2-3
v_gene: TRBV5-1
abundance: .
d_gene: TRBD2
CDR3aa: CASSLAAERDFTDTQYF
CDR3nt: TGCGCCAGCAGCTTGGCCGCGGAGCGGGATTTCACAGATACGCAGTATTTT

j_gene: TRBJ1-6
v_gene: TRBV4-3
abundance: .
d_gene: .
CDR3aa: CASSQGVGRTSSPLHF
CDR3nt: TGCGCCAGCAGCCAAGGAGTTGGCCGAACCAGTTCACCCCTCCACTTT

j_gene: TRBJ2-5
v_gene: TRBV5-1
abundance: .
d_gene: .
CDR3aa: CASSFSQQGARETQYF
CDR3nt: TGCGCCAGCAGCTTTTCTCAACAGGGTGCCCGGGAGACCCAGTACTTC

j_gene: TRBJ2-4
v_gene: TRBV7-9
abundance: .
d_gene: TRBD2
CDR3aa: CASSLSGGEGDIQYF
CDR3nt: TGTGCCAGCAGCTTATCGGGAGGGGAGGGGGACATTCAGTACTTC

j_gene: TRBJ1-3
v_gene: TRBV28
abundance: .
d_gene: .
CDR3aa: CASRGNSGNTIYF
CDR3nt: TGTGCCAGCCGGGGAAACTCTGGAAACACCATATATTTT

j_gene: TRBJ1-1
v_gene: TRBV9
abundance: .
d_gene: .
CDR3aa: CASSVGREGTEAFF
CDR3nt: TGTGCCAGCAGCGTAGGCAGGGAGGGGACTGAAGCTTTCTTT

j_gene: TRBJ1-2
v_gene: TRBV19
abundance: .
d_gene: .
CDR3aa: CATEGIPLGGYTF
CDR3nt: TGTGCCACCGAGGGGATCCCGTTGGGAGGCTACACCTTC

j_gene: TRBJ1-5
v_gene: TRBV7-8
abundance: few
d_gene: .
CDR3aa: CASSVNDRPNQPQHF
CDR3nt: TGTGCCAGCAGCGTAAACGACAGGCCGAATCAGCCCCAGCATTTT

j_gene: TRBJ1-1
v_gene: TRBV2
abundance: few
d_gene: TRBD1
CDR3aa: CASIETRDRVLTEAFF
CDR3nt: TGTGCCAGCATCGAAACCCGGGACAGGGTATTGACTGAAGCTTTCTTT

j_gene: TRBJ2-2
v_gene: TRBV28
abundance: .
d_gene: .
CDR3aa: CASSGNTGELFF
CDR3nt: TGTGCCAGCAGTGGGAACACCGGGGAGCTGTTTTTT

j_gene: TRBJ1-1
v_gene: TRBV10-3
abundance: .
d_gene: TRBD1
CDR3aa: CAIREGTGNTEAFF
CDR3nt: TGTGCCATCAGAGAGGGGACAGGGAACACTGAAGCTTTCTTT

j_gene: TRBJ2-2
v_gene: TRBV4-1
abundance: .
d_gene: .
CDR3aa: CASSQEVVNTGELFF
CDR3nt: TGCGCCAGCAGCCAAGAGGTGGTTAACACCGGGGAGCTGTTTTTT

j_gene: TRBJ1-3
v_gene: TRBV2
abundance: .
d_gene: .
CDR3aa: CASSDSPGNTIYF
CDR3nt: TGTGCCAGCAGTGACAGCCCAGGAAACACCATATATTTT

j_gene: TRBJ2-5
v_gene: TRBV7-2
abundance: .
d_gene: .
CDR3aa: CASSSRVQETQYF
CDR3nt: TGTGCCAGCAGCTCTAGGGTCCAAGAGACCCAGTACTTC

j_gene: TRBJ2-7
v_gene: TRBV29-1
abundance: once
d_gene: .
CDR3aa: CSGRDSASYEQYF
CDR3nt: TGCAGCGGGCGGGACAGCGCCTCCTACGAGCAGTACTTC

j_gene: TRBJ2-3
v_gene: TRBV5-4
abundance: .
d_gene: .
CDR3aa: CASSSRTDTQYF
CDR3nt: TGTGCCAGCAGCTCTCGAACAGATACGCAGTATTTT

j_gene: TRBJ1-1
v_gene: TRBV4-1
abundance: .
d_gene: .
CDR3aa: CASSQLQGGTEAFF
CDR3nt: TGCGCCAGCAGCCAACTACAGGGTGGAACTGAAGCTTTCTTT

j_gene: TRBJ1-5
v_gene: TRBV4-1
abundance: .
d_gene: .
CDR3aa: CASSQDGGLGNQPQHF
CDR3nt: TGCGCCAGCAGCCAAGATGGGGGGCTTGGCAATCAGCCCCAGCATTTT

j_gene: TRBJ2-7
v_gene: TRBV5-5
abundance: .
d_gene: .
CDR3aa: CASSLGPGAYEQYF
CDR3nt: TGTGCCAGCAGCTTGGGACCTGGCGCCTACGAGCAGTACTTC

j_gene: TRBJ1-1
v_gene: TRBV6-6
abundance: .
d_gene: .
CDR3aa: CASSRVANTEAFF
CDR3nt: TGTGCCAGCAGCAGGGTTGCGAACACTGAAGCTTTCTTT

j_gene: TRBJ2-6
v_gene: TRBV30
abundance: .
d_gene: .
CDR3aa: CAWSLLRAPGANVLTF
CDR3nt: TGTGCCTGGAGTTTGTTAAGGGCGCCAGGGGCCAACGTCCTGACTTTC

j_gene: TRBJ2-7
v_gene: TRBV11-2
abundance: .
d_gene: .
CDR3aa: CASSLGTGEYEQYF
CDR3nt: TGTGCCAGCAGCTTAGGGACTGGTGAATACGAGCAGTACTTC

j_gene: TRBJ1-2
v_gene: TRBV7-9
abundance: .
d_gene: TRBD1
CDR3aa: CASSGQGGYGYTF
CDR3nt: TGTGCCAGCAGCGGACAGGGGGGGTATGGCTACACCTTC

j_gene: TRBJ2-7
v_gene: TRBV19
abundance: .
d_gene: .
CDR3aa: CASSMGPSYEQYF
CDR3nt: TGTGCCAGTAGTATGGGGCCCTCCTACGAGCAGTACTTC

j_gene: TRBJ2-7
v_gene: TRBV6-1
abundance: .
d_gene: .
CDR3aa: CASSEVKGGEQYF
CDR3nt: TGTGCCAGCAGTGAAGTAAAGGGTGGGGAGCAGTACTTC

j_gene: TRBJ2-5
v_gene: TRBV3-1/TRBV3-2
abundance: .
d_gene: .
CDR3aa: CASSQEGRHQETQYF
CDR3nt: TGTGCCAGCAGCCAAGAGGGCAGGCACCAGGAGACCCAGTACTTC

j_gene: TRBJ2-1
v_gene: TRBV29-1
abundance: .
d_gene: .
CDR3aa: CSVRPLGSYNEQFF
CDR3nt: TGCAGCGTTAGGCCGTTAGGCTCCTACAATGAGCAGTTCTTC

j_gene: TRBJ2-5
v_gene: TRBV9
abundance: .
d_gene: .
CDR3aa: CASSGIRDQLTQYF
CDR3nt: TGTGCCAGCAGCGGAATCCGGGACCAGTTGACCCAGTACTTC

j_gene: TRBJ1-3
v_gene: TRBV28
abundance: .
d_gene: TRBD1
CDR3aa: CASSLLGGLGGNTIYF
CDR3nt: TGTGCCAGCAGTTTATTAGGGGGCCTCGGTGGAAACACCATATATTTT

j_gene: TRBJ1-1
v_gene: TRBV7-9
abundance: once
d_gene: .
CDR3aa: CASSFRVNTEAFF
CDR3nt: TGTGCCAGCAGTTTCCGGGTAAACACTGAAGCTTTCTTT

j_gene: TRBJ2-3
v_gene: TRBV27
abundance: .
d_gene: .
CDR3aa: CASSLGGGFPDTQYF
CDR3nt: TGTGCCAGCAGTTTAGGTGGGGGGTTCCCAGATACGCAGTATTTT

j_gene: TRBJ1-2
v_gene: TRBV28
abundance: .
d_gene: .
CDR3aa: CASSLSLGRDYGYTF
CDR3nt: TGTGCCAGCAGTTTATCGCTGGGGAGAGACTATGGCTACACCTTC

j_gene: TRBJ2-3
v_gene: TRBV3-1/TRBV3-2
abundance: .
d_gene: TRBD1
CDR3aa: CASSPGQGSDTQYF
CDR3nt: TGTGCCAGCAGCCCAGGACAGGGGTCAGATACGCAGTATTTT

j_gene: TRBJ1-2
v_gene: TRBV11-2
abundance: .
d_gene: .
CDR3aa: CASSSYSFSGGYTF
CDR3nt: TGTGCCAGCAGCTCATACTCCTTTAGTGGTGGCTACACCTTC

j_gene: TRBJ2-3
v_gene: TRBV7-2
abundance: once
d_gene: TRBD2
CDR3aa: CASSSDGRTRADTQYF
CDR3nt: TGTGCCAGCAGCAGCGACGGGAGGACTAGGGCAGATACGCAGTATTTT